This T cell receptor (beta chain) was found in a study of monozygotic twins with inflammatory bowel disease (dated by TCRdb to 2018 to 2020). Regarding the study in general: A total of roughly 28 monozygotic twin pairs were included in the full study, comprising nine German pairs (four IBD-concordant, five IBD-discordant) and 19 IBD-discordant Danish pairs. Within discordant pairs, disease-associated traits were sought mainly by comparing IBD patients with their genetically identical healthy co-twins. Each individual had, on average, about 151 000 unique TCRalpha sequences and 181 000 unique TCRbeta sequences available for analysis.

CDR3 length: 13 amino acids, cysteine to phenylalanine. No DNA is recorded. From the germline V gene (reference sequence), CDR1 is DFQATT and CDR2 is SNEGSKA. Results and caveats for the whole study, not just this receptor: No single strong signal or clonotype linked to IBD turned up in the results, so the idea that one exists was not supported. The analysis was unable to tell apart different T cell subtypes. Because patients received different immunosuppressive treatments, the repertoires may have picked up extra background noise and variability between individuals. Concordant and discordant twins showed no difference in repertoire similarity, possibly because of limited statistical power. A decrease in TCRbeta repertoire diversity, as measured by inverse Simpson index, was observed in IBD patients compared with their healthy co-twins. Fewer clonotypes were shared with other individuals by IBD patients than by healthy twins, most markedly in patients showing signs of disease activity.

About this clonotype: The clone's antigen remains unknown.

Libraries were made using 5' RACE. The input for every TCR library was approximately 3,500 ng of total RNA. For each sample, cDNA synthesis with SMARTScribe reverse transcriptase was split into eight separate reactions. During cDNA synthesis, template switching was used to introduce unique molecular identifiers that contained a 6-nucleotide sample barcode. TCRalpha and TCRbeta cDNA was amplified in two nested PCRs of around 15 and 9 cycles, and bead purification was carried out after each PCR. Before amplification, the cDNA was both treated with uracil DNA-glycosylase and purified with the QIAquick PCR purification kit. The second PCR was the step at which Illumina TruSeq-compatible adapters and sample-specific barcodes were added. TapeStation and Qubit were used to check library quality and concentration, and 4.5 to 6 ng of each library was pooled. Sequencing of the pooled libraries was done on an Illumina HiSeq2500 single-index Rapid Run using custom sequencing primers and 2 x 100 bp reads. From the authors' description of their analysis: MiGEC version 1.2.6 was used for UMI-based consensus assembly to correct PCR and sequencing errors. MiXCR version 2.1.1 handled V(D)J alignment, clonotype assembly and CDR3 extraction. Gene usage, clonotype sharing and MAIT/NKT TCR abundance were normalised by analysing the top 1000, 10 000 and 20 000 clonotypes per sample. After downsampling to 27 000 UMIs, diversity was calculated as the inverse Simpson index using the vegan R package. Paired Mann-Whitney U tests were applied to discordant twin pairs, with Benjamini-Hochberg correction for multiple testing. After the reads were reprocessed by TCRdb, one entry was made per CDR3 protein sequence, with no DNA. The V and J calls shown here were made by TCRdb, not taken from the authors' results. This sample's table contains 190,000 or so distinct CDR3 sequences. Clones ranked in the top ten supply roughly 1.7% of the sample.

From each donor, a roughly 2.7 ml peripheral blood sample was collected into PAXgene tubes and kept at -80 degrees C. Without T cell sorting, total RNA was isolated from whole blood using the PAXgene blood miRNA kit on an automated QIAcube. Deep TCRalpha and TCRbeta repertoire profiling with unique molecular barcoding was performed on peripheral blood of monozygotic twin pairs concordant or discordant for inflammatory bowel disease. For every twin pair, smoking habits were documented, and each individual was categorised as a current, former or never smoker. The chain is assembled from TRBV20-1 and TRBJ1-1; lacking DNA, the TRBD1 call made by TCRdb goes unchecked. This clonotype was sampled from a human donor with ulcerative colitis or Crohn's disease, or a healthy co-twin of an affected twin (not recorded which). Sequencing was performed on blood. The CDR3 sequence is CSASRGVNTEAFF.